The 31 T cell receptor beta chains below come from one sample, sequenced in a study of CXCR3-negative and CXCR3-positive naive CD8 T cells. Study results and limitations: Hydrophobicity of TRB CDR3s was greater in CXCR3-positive naive cells than in CXCR3-negative naive cells.

The authors made the TRB cDNA libraries by 5' RACE using UMI labels. TCRdb re-called the 5' RACE reads; one entry per CDR3 protein, DNA not given. This specimen shows under 150,000 distinct CDR3 sequences; the ten leading clones hold 0.41%. These receptors' targets are unknown. The sequenced sample was naive CXCR3+ CD8+ T cells from blood. The subset is: CD45RO-CCR7+CD27+CD95- naive CD8+ T cells expressing CXCR3 (TNR3+). The receptors stem from a human donor in good health. Some clones in this sample may be carry-over from other donors' samples.

This rearrangement joins TRBV29-1 to TRBJ2-7. Germline assignment: CDR1 SQVTM and CDR2 ANQGSEA. The CDR3 spans 12 residues. CDR3 sequence reads: CSVTDRSYEQYF.

The chain joins TRBV29-1 to TRBJ2-3; no DNA is available, so the TRBD1 call from TCRdb remains unchecked. This CDR3 has 18 residues. CDR1 is SQVTM and CDR2 is ANQGSEA in the germline V gene. The CDR3 is CSLFLIKTSPEFTDTQYF.

V usage is TRBV27 and J usage is TRBJ2-4; TCRdb's assignment of TRBD1 cannot be checked, as there is no DNA. The CDR3 covers 16 residues. Germline CDR1 and CDR2: MNHEY and SMNVEV (reference sequence). The CDR3 here is CASSPRARRGLNIQYF.

The chain recombines TRBV5-5 with TRBJ2-1; TCRdb outputs TRBD1, but without DNA this stays unchecked. The CDR3 covers 15 residues. From germline, CDR1 is SGHKS and CDR2 YYEKEE (reference sequence). This CDR3 is CASSSSRGAYNEQFF.

CDR3 protein: CASQLAGEYEQYF. The chain has TRBV3-1 and TRBJ2-7; TCRdb's assignment of TRBD2 cannot be checked, as there is no DNA. The CDR3 is 13 residues long. CDR1 and CDR2 (germline): LGHDT, YNNKEL (reference sequence).

The chain links TRBV29-1 to TRBJ1-2; TCRdb lists TRBD1, though no DNA is available to test this call. From germline, CDR1 is SQVTM and CDR2 ANQGSEA. CDR3 length: 13 residues. CDR3 residues: CSVERTERYGYTF.

The chain combines TRBV9 with TRBJ2-2; TCRdb lists TRBD2, though no DNA is available to test this call. CDR3 length equals 15 residues. Germline lookup yields CDR1 SGDLS and CDR2 YYNGEE. This CDR3 reads CASSVGTTNTGELFF. The whole variable domain, filled in from reference TRBV9 and TRBJ2-2, reads DSGVTQTPKHLITATGQRVTLRCSPRSGDLSVYWYQQSLDQGLQFLIQYYNGEERAKGNILERFSAQQFPDLHSELNLSSLELGDSALYFCASSVGTTNTGELFFGEGSRLTVL.

This CDR3 reads CASSALAGAIHEQYF. This chain connects TRBV27 to TRBJ2-7; TCRdb proposes TRBD2, but this gene call is untestable without DNA. The CDR3 is 15 residues long. Germline V gene sequence: CDR1 MNHEY, CDR2 SMNVEV (reference sequence).

The chain couples TRBV28 to TRBJ2-7. Germline V lookup: CDR1 MDHEN, CDR2 SYDVKM. The CDR3 is 12 amino acids. CDR3 region: CASTHLPYEQYF. Combining the CDR3 with reference TRBV28 and TRBJ2-7 gives the whole variable domain DVKVTQSSRYLVKRTGEKVFLECVQDMDHENMFWYRQDPGLGLRLIYFSYDVKMKEKGDIPEGYSVSREKKERFSLILESASTNQTSMYLCASTHLPYEQYFGPGTRLTVT.

The genes are TRBV7-6 and TRBJ2-1; with no DNA, the TCRdb D assignment of TRBD1 cannot be verified. CDR3 length: 15 residues. Per germline, CDR1 SGHVS and CDR2 FNYEAQ. The CDR3 reads CASSLVWTPGDEQFF.

This sequence joins TRBV6-1 and TRBJ2-7; as DNA is missing, the TRBD2 call by TCRdb cannot be tested. Per the germline V gene, CDR1 is MNHNS and CDR2 is SASEGT. The CDR3 runs 13 residues. The CDR3 region is CASSEGGHYEQYF.

The rearrangement uses TRBV28 and TRBJ2-7; no DNA is available, so the TRBD1 call from TCRdb remains unchecked. Germline CDR1 is MDHEN and CDR2 is SYDVKM. There are 14 residues in the CDR3. The CDR3 is CASKNPGANYEQYF.

The chain recombines TRBV29-1 with TRBJ1-5. Germline V gene lookup returns CDR1 SQVTM and CDR2 ANQGSEA. This CDR3 has 14 amino acids. The CDR3 loop reads CSVEGGEDNQPQHF.

The chain joins TRBV20-1 to TRBJ2-7; lacking DNA, the TRBD1 call made by TCRdb goes unchecked. The CDR3 length is 12 residues. Per the germline V gene, CDR1 is DFQATT and CDR2 is SNEGSKA (reference sequence). The CDR3 reads CSAYRGGDEQYF.

The gene calls are TRBV4-2 and TRBJ2-1; the D call of TRBD2 rests on TCRdb alone, since no DNA is present to check it. CDR3 length equals 18 residues. Germline V gene data show CDR1 as LGHNA and CDR2 as YNFKEQ. The CDR3 region is CASSQVVVGRATYNEQFF.

The V gene is TRBV5-1, the J gene TRBJ2-7. The germline V gene has CDR1 SGHRS and CDR2 YFSETQ. This CDR3 is built from 14 residues. The CDR3 spells CASSLDTGPYEQYF.

The gene calls are TRBV28 and TRBJ2-1. The CDR3 runs 15 residues. Germline V gives CDR1 MDHEN, CDR2 SYDVKM. CDR3 amino acids: CASSLTDSGYNEQFF.

The J gene is TRBJ2-5, the V gene TRBV4-3; TCRdb reports TRBD1, a call that lacks DNA to check it against. This CDR3 is built from 17 residues. CDR1 is LGHNA and CDR2 is YSLEER in the germline V gene. CDR3: CASSQDRVGGLQETQYF.

The chain employs TRBV13 and TRBJ2-7; TCRdb picks TRBD1, but there is no DNA to check that call. Germline V gene data show CDR1 as PRHDT and CDR2 as FYEKMQ (reference sequence). The CDR3 length is 15 residues. The CDR3 loop reads CASSFPGGGVYEQYF.

J is TRBJ2-3 and V is TRBV12-3 or TRBV12-4. CDR3 length equals 14 residues. CDR3 amino acids: CASSLIGRADTQYF.

This chain joins TRBV28 and TRBJ1-2; TCRdb names TRBD1, which stays unverified in the absence of DNA. Germline CDR1 and CDR2: MDHEN and SYDVKM. The CDR3 is 14 residues long. Here the CDR3 reads CASKVYRGTDGYTF.

The chain carries TRBV12-3 or TRBV12-4 and TRBJ2-1; TCRdb designates TRBD1, a call that cannot be tested without DNA. This CDR3 region has 14 residues. The CDR3 loop reads CASSLNGTAVEQFF.

V gene TRBV6-5 combines with J gene TRBJ1-3; TCRdb gives TRBD1 as the D gene, but with no DNA this cannot be confirmed. Germline lookup yields CDR1 MNHEY and CDR2 SVGAGI. The CDR3 length is 16 residues. CDR3 protein: CASSSDHRATGNTIYF.

This rearrangement joins TRBV13 to TRBJ2-1; as DNA is missing, the TRBD1 call by TCRdb cannot be tested. The CDR3 totals 17 residues. CDR1 PRHDT and CDR2 FYEKMQ come from the germline V gene (reference sequence). The CDR3 protein is CASSLACPGQKGDEQFF.

This rearrangement joins TRBV20-1 to TRBJ2-7; absent DNA, TCRdb's TRBD1 call cannot be checked. CDR3 length: 15 amino acids. Germline CDR1 reads DFQATT; CDR2 reads SNEGSKA (reference sequence). The CDR3 sequence is CSAQTTQGFSYEQYF.

This chain joins TRBV12-3 or TRBV12-4 and TRBJ2-1; TCRdb's D call, TRBD2, is unchecked because there is no DNA. The CDR3 covers 12 residues. The CDR3 sequence: CASSWTVNEQFF.

This chain connects TRBV5-1 to TRBJ2-1; TCRdb's assignment of TRBD1 cannot be checked, as there is no DNA. Germline values: CDR1 SGHRS, CDR2 YFSETQ. The CDR3 totals 11 residues. The chain's CDR3 is CASSSGDPQFF.

The rearrangement uses TRBV6-2 or TRBV6-3 and TRBJ1-1. Germline loops: CDR1 MNHEY, CDR2 SVGEGT. CDR3 length equals 15 residues. The CDR3 loop reads CASTEENLMNTEAFF.

V is TRBV28 and J is TRBJ1-2. The V gene's germline CDR1 is MDHEN and CDR2 SYDVKM. The CDR3 spans 14 residues. This chain's CDR3 is CASSFVTTNYGYTF.

The CDR3 here is CASSKTGTGTSTNEKLFF. The rearrangement joins TRBV7-6 to TRBJ1-4; the TCRdb D gene call, TRBD1, has no DNA to confirm it. Per the germline V gene, CDR1 is SGHVS and CDR2 is FNYEAQ. The CDR3 spans 18 residues.

The rearrangement joins TRBV27 to TRBJ2-6. Germline CDR1 and CDR2: MNHEY and SMNVEV (reference sequence). CDR3 length: 15 amino acids. The CDR3 reads CASSLGISGANVLTF.